A selection of T cell receptor beta chains follows, all from one sample in a study of blood T cells in healthy people across ages. TCRdb used MiXCR to reprocess the 5' RACE reads, holding one entry per CDR3 protein. The sample comprises around 1,100,000 distinct CDR3 sequences, 35% to 45% of which are singletons, and 13% rests with the top ten. The sequenced sample was blood. These receptors all stem from a man younger than 35 in good health. Each CDR3 is given with its conserved first and last residue. The order of the fields is J gene, clone size, D gene, V gene, CDR3 protein, CDR3 DNA. The D gene is left open where the match is weak. Not every row has a clone size; where given, it reads once, few, many or a size class.

j_gene: TRBJ1-6
abundance: few
d_gene: NA
v_gene: TRBV12-3/TRBV12-4
CDR3aa: CASSLWQSSPLHF
CDR3nt: TGTGCCAGCAGTTTGTGGCAAAGTTCACCCCTCCACTTT

j_gene: TRBJ2-1
abundance: NA
d_gene: NA
v_gene: TRBV19
CDR3aa: CAGSMGGYNEQFF
CDR3nt: TGTGCCGGTAGTATGGGAGGATACAATGAGCAGTTCTTC

j_gene: TRBJ2-1
abundance: few
d_gene: NA
v_gene: TRBV11-2
CDR3aa: CASSLGLPRDNEQFF
CDR3nt: TGTGCCAGCAGCTTAGGGCTCCCCCGCGACAATGAGCAGTTCTTC

j_gene: TRBJ1-6
abundance: NA
d_gene: TRBD1
v_gene: TRBV9
CDR3aa: CASSVGVGQGKSPLHF
CDR3nt: TGTGCCAGCAGCGTAGGAGTCGGACAGGGGAAATCACCCCTCCACTTT

j_gene: TRBJ2-5
abundance: few
d_gene: NA
v_gene: TRBV3-1
CDR3aa: CASSHQQGPGHETQYF
CDR3nt: TGTGCCAGCAGCCATCAACAGGGTCCAGGTCACGAGACCCAGTACTTC

j_gene: TRBJ2-1
abundance: NA
d_gene: NA
v_gene: TRBV12-3/TRBV12-4
CDR3aa: CASSFQGRANEQFF
CDR3nt: TGTGCCAGCAGTTTCCAGGGTAGGGCCAATGAGCAGTTCTTC

j_gene: TRBJ2-3
abundance: NA
d_gene: NA
v_gene: TRBV20-1
CDR3aa: CSASEVAGYGTDTQYF
CDR3nt: TGCAGTGCTAGTGAGGTAGCCGGATATGGGACAGATACGCAGTATTTT

j_gene: TRBJ2-2
abundance: NA
d_gene: NA
v_gene: TRBV15
CDR3aa: CATSRARGDTGELFF
CDR3nt: TGTGCCACCAGCAGAGCTCGGGGAGACACCGGGGAGCTGTTTTTT

j_gene: TRBJ2-1
abundance: NA
d_gene: TRBD2
v_gene: TRBV27
CDR3aa: CASSFSGLAGMSSYNEQFF
CDR3nt: TGTGCCAGCAGTTTTTCAGGACTAGCGGGGATGAGCTCCTACAATGAGCAGTTCTTC

j_gene: TRBJ2-5
abundance: few
d_gene: NA
v_gene: TRBV20-1
CDR3aa: CSAPGLEETQYF
CDR3nt: TGCAGTGCTCCCGGGTTGGAGGAGACCCAGTACTTC

j_gene: TRBJ2-1
abundance: NA
d_gene: NA
v_gene: TRBV27
CDR3aa: CASSLLGGGVGSYNEQFF
CDR3nt: TGTGCCAGCAGTTTATTGGGCGGTGGAGTGGGCTCCTACAATGAGCAGTTCTTC

j_gene: TRBJ2-1
abundance: NA
d_gene: TRBD1
v_gene: TRBV4-1
CDR3aa: CASSHQTDRAFNEQFF
CDR3nt: TGCGCCAGCAGCCACCAGACTGACAGGGCTTTCAATGAGCAGTTCTTC

j_gene: TRBJ1-1
abundance: few
d_gene: NA
v_gene: TRBV7-9
CDR3aa: CASSRDRPLSGTEAFF
CDR3nt: TGTGCCAGCAGCCGCGACAGGCCCCTTTCGGGGACTGAAGCTTTCTTT

j_gene: TRBJ1-2
abundance: few
d_gene: NA
v_gene: TRBV25-1
CDR3aa: CATWAGVNYGYTF
CDR3nt: TGTGCCACTTGGGCAGGGGTAAATTATGGCTACACCTTC

j_gene: TRBJ2-7
abundance: few
d_gene: NA
v_gene: TRBV20-1
CDR3aa: CSAREPTGPNEQYF
CDR3nt: TGCAGTGCTAGAGAACCTACAGGACCCAACGAGCAGTACTTC

j_gene: TRBJ1-2
abundance: many
d_gene: NA
v_gene: TRBV5-1
CDR3aa: CASSLEVGGRDPYGYTF
CDR3nt: TGCGCCAGCAGCTTGGAAGTTGGGGGACGAGACCCCTATGGCTACACCTTC

j_gene: TRBJ2-7
abundance: NA
d_gene: TRBD1
v_gene: TRBV6-5
CDR3aa: CASRKTGVLGLEQYF
CDR3nt: TGTGCCAGCAGAAAGACAGGGGTCCTCGGTCTCGAGCAGTACTTC

j_gene: TRBJ2-2
abundance: once
d_gene: NA
v_gene: TRBV10-3
CDR3aa: CAISELTGELFF
CDR3nt: TGTGCCATCAGTGAGCTCACCGGGGAGCTGTTTTTT

j_gene: TRBJ2-3
abundance: few
d_gene: NA
v_gene: TRBV12-3/TRBV12-4
CDR3aa: CASSASRFVGANSTDTQYF
CDR3nt: TGTGCCAGCAGTGCCAGCCGATTCGTGGGGGCGAACTCCACAGATACGCAGTATTTT

j_gene: TRBJ1-6
abundance: few
d_gene: NA
v_gene: TRBV20-1
CDR3aa: CSARERGSYNSPLHF
CDR3nt: TGCAGTGCTAGGGAACGGGGCTCCTATAATTCACCCCTCCACTTT

j_gene: TRBJ1-6
abundance: NA
d_gene: NA
v_gene: TRBV7-9
CDR3aa: CASSLQDWGGRRSPLHF
CDR3nt: TGTGCCAGCAGCTTACAGGATTGGGGAGGGCGACGTTCACCCCTCCACTTT

j_gene: TRBJ1-1
abundance: few
d_gene: NA
v_gene: TRBV6-6
CDR3aa: CASSYERAVNTEAFF
CDR3nt: TGTGCCAGCAGTTACGAACGAGCGGTGAACACTGAAGCTTTCTTT

j_gene: TRBJ2-1
abundance: few
d_gene: NA
v_gene: TRBV20-1
CDR3aa: CSAPKNEQFF
CDR3nt: TGCAGTGCTCCGAAGAATGAGCAGTTCTTC

j_gene: TRBJ2-3
abundance: NA
d_gene: TRBD2
v_gene: TRBV20-1
CDR3aa: CSASRAGGPDTQYF
CDR3nt: TGCAGTGCTAGCAGAGCGGGGGGGCCAGATACGCAGTATTTT

j_gene: TRBJ1-1
abundance: NA
d_gene: NA
v_gene: TRBV20-1
CDR3aa: CSAPGVGTEAFF
CDR3nt: TGCAGTGCCCCAGGGGTAGGCACTGAAGCTTTCTTT

j_gene: TRBJ2-5
abundance: NA
d_gene: TRBD2
v_gene: TRBV7-8
CDR3aa: CASSPIPWRASGASETQYF
CDR3nt: TGTGCCAGCAGCCCTATTCCTTGGCGGGCTAGCGGGGCCTCGGAGACCCAGTACTTC

j_gene: TRBJ1-1
abundance: once
d_gene: NA
v_gene: TRBV7-9
CDR3aa: CASSLATGGEPFF
CDR3nt: TGTGCCAGCAGCTTAGCCACGGGGGGTGAACCTTTCTTT

j_gene: TRBJ2-2
abundance: NA
d_gene: NA
v_gene: TRBV12-3/TRBV12-4
CDR3aa: CASSLAKTVANTGELFF
CDR3nt: TGTGCCAGCAGTTTAGCGAAGACAGTAGCGAACACCGGGGAGCTGTTTTTT

j_gene: TRBJ1-5
abundance: NA
d_gene: NA
v_gene: TRBV6-2/TRBV6-3
CDR3aa: CASTVYSGDQPQHF
CDR3nt: TGTGCCAGCACTGTGTACTCGGGGGATCAGCCCCAGCATTTT

j_gene: TRBJ1-2
abundance: NA
d_gene: NA
v_gene: TRBV28
CDR3aa: CATGEGPLNYSYTF
CDR3nt: TGTGCCACTGGGGAGGGCCCCCTTAACTATAGCTACACCTTC

j_gene: TRBJ1-4
abundance: few
d_gene: TRBD1
v_gene: TRBV12-3/TRBV12-4
CDR3aa: CASRGTGWEKLFF
CDR3nt: TGTGCCAGCAGGGGGACAGGATGGGAAAAACTGTTTTTT

j_gene: TRBJ2-1
abundance: NA
d_gene: NA
v_gene: TRBV20-1
CDR3aa: CSARDHLTGEQFF
CDR3nt: TGCAGTGCTAGAGATCATTTGACAGGCGAGCAGTTCTTC

j_gene: TRBJ2-3
abundance: few
d_gene: TRBD2
v_gene: TRBV11-2
CDR3aa: CASRWGGADTQYF
CDR3nt: TGTGCCAGCCGTTGGGGGGGGGCAGATACGCAGTATTTT

j_gene: TRBJ2-1
abundance: few
d_gene: TRBD1
v_gene: TRBV7-9
CDR3aa: CASSFPGQTPRRSYNEQFF
CDR3nt: TGTGCCAGCAGCTTCCCGGGACAGACCCCACGGAGGTCCTACAATGAGCAGTTCTTC

j_gene: TRBJ2-7
abundance: few
d_gene: TRBD1
v_gene: TRBV7-2
CDR3aa: CASSYRDRGLYEQYF
CDR3nt: TGTGCCAGCAGTTACCGGGACAGGGGTCTTTACGAGCAGTACTTC

j_gene: TRBJ2-1
abundance: NA
d_gene: TRBD1
v_gene: TRBV5-1
CDR3aa: CASSFQGAGYNEQFF
CDR3nt: TGCGCCAGCAGCTTTCAGGGGGCGGGCTACAATGAGCAGTTCTTC

j_gene: TRBJ1-2
abundance: few
d_gene: NA
v_gene: TRBV29-1
CDR3aa: CSVEGSPGDGYTF
CDR3nt: TGCAGCGTTGAGGGGTCTCCTGGAGATGGCTACACCTTC

j_gene: TRBJ2-3
abundance: few
d_gene: NA
v_gene: TRBV6-5
CDR3aa: CASTRSGTDTQYF
CDR3nt: TGTGCCAGCACTCGGTCGGGCACAGATACGCAGTATTTT

j_gene: TRBJ2-7
abundance: NA
d_gene: NA
v_gene: TRBV20-1
CDR3aa: CSAPRGVSSYNEQYF
CDR3nt: TGCAGTGCCCCTCGCGGGGTGAGCTCCTACAATGAGCAGTACTTC

j_gene: TRBJ2-5
abundance: NA
d_gene: TRBD1
v_gene: TRBV27
CDR3aa: CASSLWGQGEETQYF
CDR3nt: TGTGCCAGCAGTTTATGGGGACAGGGCGAGGAGACCCAGTACTTC

j_gene: TRBJ2-3
abundance: NA
d_gene: NA
v_gene: TRBV7-3
CDR3aa: CANSALGSDTQYF
CDR3nt: TGTGCCAACAGCGCCCTGGGTTCGGATACGCAGTATTTT

j_gene: TRBJ2-1
abundance: NA
d_gene: NA
v_gene: TRBV19
CDR3aa: CASSIGSGGRPSNEQFF
CDR3nt: TGTGCCAGTAGTATAGGGTCCGGGGGCCGACCCTCCAATGAGCAGTTCTTC

j_gene: TRBJ2-1
abundance: NA
d_gene: NA
v_gene: TRBV2
CDR3aa: CASSRTARSYNEQFF
CDR3nt: TGTGCCAGCAGCAGGACAGCCCGCTCCTACAATGAGCAGTTCTTC

j_gene: TRBJ2-7
abundance: NA
d_gene: TRBD2
v_gene: TRBV20-1
CDR3aa: CSARDSGGGPYEQYF
CDR3nt: TGCAGTGCTAGAGATAGCGGGGGCGGACCCTACGAGCAGTACTTC

j_gene: TRBJ2-5
abundance: NA
d_gene: NA
v_gene: TRBV4-3
CDR3aa: CASSQEIELGETQYF
CDR3nt: TGCGCCAGCAGCCAAGAAATTGAGCTAGGAGAGACCCAGTACTTC

j_gene: TRBJ1-2
abundance: few
d_gene: NA
v_gene: TRBV20-1
CDR3aa: CSAIQTTDSNYGYTF
CDR3nt: TGCAGTGCAATACAAACCACGGACAGTAACTATGGCTACACCTTC

j_gene: TRBJ1-2
abundance: few
d_gene: NA
v_gene: TRBV13
CDR3aa: CASTTRGARRLDYGYTF
CDR3nt: TGTGCCAGCACCACACGAGGGGCGCGTCGCCTAGACTATGGCTACACCTTC

j_gene: TRBJ1-2
abundance: many
d_gene: NA
v_gene: TRBV28
CDR3aa: CASSPQGRDHGYTF
CDR3nt: TGTGCCAGCAGTCCCCAGGGACGCGACCATGGCTACACCTTC

j_gene: TRBJ2-4
abundance: NA
d_gene: NA
v_gene: TRBV12-3/TRBV12-4
CDR3aa: CVSTLDRVGQYF
CDR3nt: TGTGTCAGCACCCTGGACCGAGTTGGGCAGTACTTC

j_gene: TRBJ2-1
abundance: NA
d_gene: TRBD1
v_gene: TRBV28
CDR3aa: CASRETGDHHEQFF
CDR3nt: TGTGCCAGCAGGGAAACAGGGGATCACCATGAGCAGTTCTTC

j_gene: TRBJ2-2
abundance: NA
d_gene: NA
v_gene: TRBV4-2
CDR3aa: CASSQDRLGPLDTGELFF
CDR3nt: TGTGCCAGCAGCCAAGATCGGTTGGGGCCTTTAGACACCGGGGAGCTGTTTTTT

j_gene: TRBJ2-5
abundance: few
d_gene: NA
v_gene: TRBV20-1
CDR3aa: CSARTVGETQYF
CDR3nt: TGCAGTGCTAGGACAGTAGGAGAGACCCAGTACTTC

j_gene: TRBJ1-3
abundance: NA
d_gene: NA
v_gene: TRBV9
CDR3aa: CASSVGQQSLYF
CDR3nt: TGTGCCAGCAGCGTAGGGCAGCAATCGTTATATTTT

j_gene: TRBJ2-1
abundance: NA
d_gene: TRBD2
v_gene: TRBV12-3/TRBV12-4
CDR3aa: CASSFSRGGNERFF
CDR3nt: TGTGCCAGCAGTTTCTCACGCGGGGGGAATGAGCGGTTCTTC

j_gene: TRBJ1-1
abundance: many
d_gene: NA
v_gene: TRBV7-9
CDR3aa: CASSPPRRLGTEAFF
CDR3nt: TGTGCCAGCAGCCCACCGAGGAGACTGGGCACTGAAGCTTTCTTT

j_gene: TRBJ2-1
abundance: few
d_gene: NA
v_gene: TRBV7-2
CDR3aa: CASSSQLTGGYNEQFF
CDR3nt: TGTGCCAGCAGCTCCCAGCTTACAGGAGGATACAATGAGCAGTTCTTC

j_gene: TRBJ2-5
abundance: few
d_gene: NA
v_gene: TRBV20-1
CDR3aa: CSANELIQETQYF
CDR3nt: TGCAGTGCTAATGAGCTAATCCAAGAGACCCAGTACTTC

j_gene: TRBJ1-2
abundance: NA
d_gene: TRBD1
v_gene: TRBV12-3/TRBV12-4
CDR3aa: CASARTGVSGYTF
CDR3nt: TGTGCCAGCGCACGGACAGGGGTGTCTGGCTACACCTTC